This T cell receptor (beta chain) was found in a study of chemoradiotherapy in HPV16-positive cancers. Study-level results: Only two HPV16-positive patients supplied the functional HPV-specificity definition. Candidate HPV-specific clones and E7-related TCR motifs grew in tumor during treatment.

This CDR3 spans 16 amino acids. Germline V gene sequence: CDR1 SGDLS, CDR2 YYNGEE. Trimming removed 0 bases at V and 0 bases at J, with 9 bases between. Concerning this clone: Its antigen is not known.

Some clones are missing from TCRdb's copy, which holds only in-frame ones; the method was immunoSEQ multiplex PCR. The table shows 13,000 to 15,000 clones, with roughly 70% occurring only once. This receptor was identified in a human donor with HPV-associated anogenital cancer. Sample acquisition took place from a patient who underwent chemoradiotherapy. V and J are TRBV9 and TRBJ1-4; D is unresolved. In DNA form, the CDR3 reads TGTGCCAGCAGCGTAGCGGGTTTGGCAACTAATGAAAAACTGTTTTTT. Amino acid sequence: CASSVAGLATNEKLFF.